The 26 T cell receptor beta chains given below trace back to one sample, sequenced in a study of neurological immune-mediated disorders. TCRdb itself ran the 5' RACE reads through MiXCR, one entry per CDR3 protein. The sample lists under 85,000 distinct CDR3 sequences; 10% were seen once. Sequenced material: PBMCs. The source of these receptors is a man aged 35 to 55 in good health.

This clonotype was detected ten times or more. This chain uses TRBV15 with TRBJ1-2; no reliable D call. From germline, CDR1 is LNHNV and CDR2 YYDKDF (reference sequence). Trimming left V 5 bases short and J 3 bases short, with 7 bases between. This CDR3 is built from 12 residues. The CDR3 DNA follows: TGTGCCACCAGCCCCTCGGACTATGGCTACACCTTC. Protein sequence: CATSPSDYGYTF.

This chain links TRBV20-1 with TRBJ2-3; the match to TRBD2 covers 11 bases. Germline CDR1 reads DFQATT; CDR2 reads SNEGSKA (reference sequence). This CDR3 is built from 17 residues. With V trimmed by 0 bases and J by 2 bases, 7 bases remained unmatched. The CDR3 is CSARDPRLAGSTDTQYF. As DNA, the CDR3 is TGCAGTGCTAGAGACCCCCGACTAGCGGGGTCCACAGATACGCAGTATTTT.

This clonotype appeared many times. This chain links TRBV20-1 with TRBJ2-1; TRBD2 matches 8 bases. CDR1 and CDR2 from the germline V gene are DFQATT and SNEGSKA (reference sequence). The CDR3 spans 15 residues. V gave up 1 base and J gave up 4 bases; unmatched junction bases: 6. Written as DNA, the CDR3 is TGCAGTGCTAGAGGGGTAGCGGGGAGGTACAATGAGCAGTTCTTC. This sequence encodes CSARGVAGRYNEQFF.

This clonotype was seen repeatedly, ten times or more. This sequence joins TRBV7-2 and TRBJ2-1; 11 bases line up with TRBD2. The CDR3 extends over 17 amino acids. The trim removed 0 bases at V and 7 bases at J, leaving 8 bases unmatched. Germline CDR1 is SGHTA and CDR2 is FQGNSA. The CDR3 loop reads CASSLARWLAGGNEQFF. In DNA, the CDR3 is TGTGCCAGCAGCTTAGCGCGGTGGCTAGCGGGGGGTAATGAGCAGTTCTTC.

Many counts were recorded for this clonotype. V is TRBV15 and J is TRBJ1-5, with a possible D match to TRBD1 (5 bases). V lost 0 bases and J 2 bases, leaving 20 bases between the germline ends. Germline loops: CDR1 LNHNV, CDR2 YYDKDF (reference sequence). The CDR3 sequence is 19 residues long. CDR3 residues: CATSRDRQGRGQGNQPQHF. The DNA for the CDR3 is TGTGCCACCAGCAGAGATCGGCAGGGAAGGGGCCAAGGCAATCAGCCCCAGCATTTT.

This clonotype was recorded at least ten times. The chain carries TRBV20-1 and TRBJ2-3; 7 nucleotides line up with TRBD2. The V segment lost 0 bases and the J segment 11 bases; nucleotides outside the gene matches: 14. The germline V gene encodes CDR1 DFQATT and CDR2 SNEGSKA (reference sequence). CDR3 length: 15 amino acids. DNA for the CDR3: TGCAGTGCTAGAGATAACGCGGGAGACCTAGTCAGGCAGTATTTT. Its translation is CSARDNAGDLVRQYF.

This clonotype was recorded at least ten times. This chain links TRBV5-5 with TRBJ1-5; 12 nucleotides align to TRBD1. The trim removed 0 bases at V and 0 bases at J, leaving 4 bases unmatched. Germline assignment: CDR1 SGHKS and CDR2 YYEKEE (reference sequence). The CDR3 covers 18 residues. CDR3 in amino acids: CASSLVGTGGISNQPQHF. The CDR3, as DNA: TGTGCCAGCAGCTTGGTTGGGACAGGGGGCATTAGCAATCAGCCCCAGCATTTT.

This clonotype appeared many times. This chain joins TRBV30 and TRBJ1-3; perhaps TRBD1 as D (5 bases). Trimming removed 3 bases at V and 2 bases at J, with 11 bases between. This CDR3 is 14 amino acids long. The germline V gene has CDR1 GTSNPN and CDR2 SVGIG (reference sequence). CDR3 in amino acids: CAWSEKGTGNTIYF. DNA of the CDR3: TGTGCCTGGAGCGAGAAGGGGACTGGAAACACCATATATTTT.

In this sample, this clonotype turned up many times. CDR3 loop: CATSDSREARNEQFF. The CDR3 nucleotides are TGTGCCACCAGTGATTCCAGGGAGGCGAGAAATGAGCAGTTCTTC. The chain is built from TRBV24-1 and TRBJ2-1, with a possible D match to TRBD2 (6 bases). From germline, CDR1 is KGHDR and CDR2 SFDVKD. This CDR3 contains 15 residues. V shed 2 bases and J shed 7 bases, with 14 bases lying between them.

This clonotype was counted at least ten times. The CDR3 DNA sequence: TGTGCCAGCAGCCCGCTTATAGGACAGCCCTACGAGCAGTACTTC. Protein: CASSPLIGQPYEQYF. This chain uses TRBV11-2 with TRBJ2-7, with TRBD1 as a possible D gene (6 bases). Germline CDR1 is SGHAT and CDR2 is FQNNGV. This CDR3 contains 15 residues. Deletions cut 5 bases from V and 2 bases from J, with 16 bases between.

This clonotype has ten or more counts. This chain joins TRBV12-3 or TRBV12-4 and TRBJ2-7; tentatively, D is TRBD2 (5 bases). This CDR3 has 14 residues. Trimming pared 1 base from V and 5 bases from J, leaving 12 bases between. The CDR3 loop reads CASSLGRGGDEQYF. CDR3 nucleotides: TGTGCCAGCAGTTTAGGTCGGGGTGGGGACGAGCAGTACTTC.

Many counts were recorded for this clonotype. The chain links TRBV5-1 to TRBJ2-1; 11 bases line up with TRBD1. The germline V gene has CDR1 SGHRS and CDR2 YFSETQ. Trimming at V came to 0 bases and at J to 6 bases, leaving 2 bases not matched to a gene. This CDR3 contains 15 residues. The CDR3 is CASSLAGTGGNEQFF. The CDR3 DNA follows: TGCGCCAGCAGCTTGGCCGGGACAGGGGGCAATGAGCAGTTCTTC.

This clonotype was detected ten times or more. The chain is built from TRBV29-1 and TRBJ1-4, with a weak D call TRBD1 (5 bases). The V and J ends lost 7 bases and 5 bases respectively, with 14 bases between them. The CDR3 consists of 13 residues. CDR1 is SQVTM, CDR2 ANQGSEA, per germline. CDR3 DNA: TGCAGCGCAAAGATGGGGCCCAATGAAAAACTGTTTTTT. Translation gives CSAKMGPNEKLFF.

To note about this clonotype: A much larger clone sits a single nucleotide away, making a read error possible. V usage is TRBV7-9 and J usage is TRBJ2-1; TRBD2 agrees at 8 bases. The CDR3 extends over 20 amino acids. Germline CDR1 is SEHNR and CDR2 is FQNEAQ (reference sequence). The CDR3 spells CARSFSGGPLTPLSYNEQFF. The CDR3 nucleotides read TGTGCCCGCAGCTTCAGCGGGGGTCCCCTTACCCCCCTCTCCTACAATGAGCAGTTCTTC.

This clonotype has at least ten counts. The chain uses TRBV28 and TRBJ1-2; no clear D. Germline V gene sequence: CDR1 MDHEN, CDR2 SYDVKM. The V end lost 5 bases, the J end lost 1 base, and 8 bases lay between the germline ends. CDR3 length: 13 residues. The CDR3 protein is CASSRDRNYGYTF. The CDR3 DNA reads as TGTGCCAGCAGTCGTGACCGTAACTATGGCTACACCTTC.

This clonotype has more than one count but fewer than ten. The rearrangement links TRBV24-1 to TRBJ2-3; D remains ambiguous. V was trimmed by 8 bases and J by 0 bases, leaving 17 bases between them. CDR3 length: 16 amino acids. The V gene's germline CDR1 is KGHDR and CDR2 SFDVKD. The CDR3 coding sequence is TGTGCCACCATCGCGGCCTGCTCTTCTAGCACAGATACGCAGTATTTT. Translating gives CATIAACSSSTDTQYF.

Ten or more counts support this clonotype. V and J are TRBV2 and TRBJ1-5, with 7 nucleotides matching TRBD1. The CDR3 sequence is 14 residues long. Germline CDR1 and CDR2: SNHLY and FYNNEI. Germline trimming cut 6 bases from V and 4 bases from J; bases unmatched to any gene: 6. This chain's CDR3 is CASREQGWNQPQHF. The CDR3, as DNA: TGTGCCAGCAGGGAACAGGGGTGGAATCAGCCCCAGCATTTT.

There are many counts of this clonotype. The chain links TRBV7-2 to TRBJ2-1; no reliable D call. Germline loops: CDR1 SGHTA, CDR2 FQGNSA. The CDR3 has 13 amino acids. V lost 1 base and J lost 5, with 6 bases in between. In nucleotides, the CDR3 is TGTGCCAGCAGCTTAGGTTCGAACAATGAGCAGTTCTTC. Translated: CASSLGSNNEQFF.

This clonotype was observed a few times. This chain's CDR3 is CASSPIWAGIYEQYF. The CDR3 DNA follows: TGTGCCAGCAGCCCCATTTGGGCGGGAATCTACGAGCAGTACTTC. This chain uses TRBV7-2 with TRBJ2-7; perhaps TRBD2 as D (6 bases). Between the trimmed V and J ends, which lost 5 bases and 3 bases, there was a span of 17 bases. CDR3 length equals 15 residues. Germline assignment: CDR1 SGHTA and CDR2 FQGNSA.

On this clonotype itself: With a much larger clone just one base away, this may be a read error. CDR3 nucleotides: TGTGCCAACAGTTTCGAAGAGACCCAGTACTTC. Translation: CANSFEETQYF. The V gene is TRBV12-3 or TRBV12-4, the J gene TRBJ2-5; D not certain. The CDR3 length is 11 residues.

This clonotype was found many times. The rearrangement links TRBV20-1 to TRBJ2-5; 14 bases map to TRBD2. The germline V gene encodes CDR1 DFQATT and CDR2 SNEGSKA (reference sequence). J was trimmed by 5 bases and V by 2 bases; bases with no gene match: 7. This CDR3 comprises 16 residues. DNA for the CDR3: TGCAGTGCTAGACCTGGACTAGCGGGGGGCGCGGAGACCCAGTACTTC. Translating it yields CSARPGLAGGAETQYF.

As concerns this clonotype: The junction does not match germline at one end; this may be a read error. The chain uses TRBV5-1 and TRBJ1-1; the D gene is possibly TRBD1 (5 bases). Germline CDR1 and CDR2: SGHRS and YFSETQ. There are 16 residues in the CDR3. Here the CDR3 reads CANSPRPGIGNTEAFF. CDR3 DNA sequence: TGCGCCAACAGCCCTCGCCCAGGGATTGGGAACACTGAAGCTTTCTTT.

In its sample, this clonotype was seen a few times. The V and J genes are TRBV19 and TRBJ2-1; D may be TRBD1 or TRBD2 (5 bases each). The CDR3 is 15 residues long. Germline V gene lookup returns CDR1 LNHDA and CDR2 SQIVND (reference sequence). V was shortened by 1 base and J by 7 bases, with 14 bases between the two germline ends. The CDR3 reads CASSIGTGTANEQFF. CDR3 in DNA: TGTGCCAGTAGTATAGGGACCGGGACCGCAAATGAGCAGTTCTTC.

Ten or more counts support this clonotype. CDR3 sequence reads: CSAGDARKPTEAFF. The CDR3 region has the DNA TGCAGTGCTGGGGATGCCCGGAAACCCACTGAAGCTTTCTTT. The gene calls are TRBV20-1 and TRBJ1-1, with no clear D. The CDR3 runs to 14 residues. Germline V lookup: CDR1 DFQATT, CDR2 SNEGSKA (reference sequence). V was shortened by 5 bases and J by 4 bases, with 17 bases between the two germline ends.

This clonotype was seen ten or more times. The chain is built from TRBV5-5 and TRBJ1-3, with 7 bases identical to TRBD1. The CDR3 is made up of 15 amino acids. The trim removed 3 bases at V and 0 bases at J, leaving 3 bases unmatched. The germline CDR1 and CDR2 sequences are SGHKS and YYEKEE (reference sequence). The CDR3 nucleotides are TGTGCCAGCAGCTGGGACAGCAACTCTGGAAACACCATATATTTT. It yields the protein CASSWDSNSGNTIYF.

Points on this clonotype: A much larger clone differs by one base, so this may be a read error. This rearrangement joins TRBV28 to TRBJ1-5; D possibly corresponds to TRBD1 (5 bases). CDR3 length: 17 amino acids. The V end lost 4 bases, the J end lost 5 bases, and 21 bases lay between the germline ends. Germline assignment: CDR1 MDHEN and CDR2 SYDVKM. CDR3 loop: CASSSGSGGTSDQPQHF. For the CDR3, the DNA is TGTGCCAGCAGTTCTGGTTCCGGGGGAACGAGCGATCAGCCCCAGCATTTT.